What follows describes a single T cell receptor beta chain. Its antigen is not known. The sample originates from a study of T cells in localized non-small cell lung cancer. Profiled with immunoSEQ multiplex PCR; TCRdb holds only in-frame clones, not every one. The sample holds around 67,000 clones, roughly 90% seen once. The CDR3 sequence is 13 residues long. V dropped 4 bases and J dropped 2 bases, with 9 bases sitting between them. The V gene's germline CDR1 is SGHDT and CDR2 YYEEEE. Study-level points and caveats: Sequencing, confined to only one tumor region, leaves heterogeneity possible.

The receptor was isolated from a woman aged 35 to 70 with stage I lung adenocarcinoma. Sequences were derived from peripheral blood, sampled before any cancer treatment. V usage is TRBV5-6 and J usage is TRBJ1-1, with no clear D. The CDR3 sequence: CASSRDINTEAFF. Written as DNA, the CDR3 is TGTGCCAGCAGCCGAGACATTAACACTGAAGCTTTCTTT.